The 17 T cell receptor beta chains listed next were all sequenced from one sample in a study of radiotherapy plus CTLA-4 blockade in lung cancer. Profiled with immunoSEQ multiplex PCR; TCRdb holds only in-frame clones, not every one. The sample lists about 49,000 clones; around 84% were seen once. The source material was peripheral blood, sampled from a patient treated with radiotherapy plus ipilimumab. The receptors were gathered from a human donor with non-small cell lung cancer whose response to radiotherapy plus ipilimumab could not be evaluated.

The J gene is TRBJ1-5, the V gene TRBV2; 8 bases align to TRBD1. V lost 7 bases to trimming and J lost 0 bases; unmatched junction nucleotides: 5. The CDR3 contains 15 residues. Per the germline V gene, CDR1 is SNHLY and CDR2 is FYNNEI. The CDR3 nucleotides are TGTGCCAGCACTCAGGGGGCGCATAGCAATCAGCCCCAGCATTTT. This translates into CASTQGAHSNQPQHF. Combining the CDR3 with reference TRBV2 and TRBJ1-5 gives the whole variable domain EPEVTQTPSHQVTQMGQEVILRCVPISNHLYFYWYRQILGQKVEFLVSFYNNEISEKSEIFDDQFSVERPDGSNFTLKIRSTKLEDSAMYFCASTQGAHSNQPQHFGDGTRLSIL.

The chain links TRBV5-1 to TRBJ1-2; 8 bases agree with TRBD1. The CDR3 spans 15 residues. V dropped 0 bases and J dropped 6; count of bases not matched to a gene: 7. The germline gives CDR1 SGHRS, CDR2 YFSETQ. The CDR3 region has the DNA TGCGCCAGCAGCTTGGGCGGCCAGGGGGCGCATGGCTACACCTTC. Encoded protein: CASSLGGQGAHGYTF. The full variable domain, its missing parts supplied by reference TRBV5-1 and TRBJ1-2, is KAGVTQTPRYLIKTRGQQVTLSCSPISGHRSVSWYQQTPGQGLQFLFEYFSETQRNKGNFPGRFSGRQFSNSRSEMNVSTLELGDSALYLCASSLGGQGAHGYTFGSGTRLTVV.

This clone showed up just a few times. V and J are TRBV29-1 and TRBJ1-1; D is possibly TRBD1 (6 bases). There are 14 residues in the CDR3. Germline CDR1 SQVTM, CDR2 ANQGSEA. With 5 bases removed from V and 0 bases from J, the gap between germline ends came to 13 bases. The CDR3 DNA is TGCAGCGTTAAGAAGGGGGGGCTGAACACTGAAGCTTTCTTT. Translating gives CSVKKGGLNTEAFF.

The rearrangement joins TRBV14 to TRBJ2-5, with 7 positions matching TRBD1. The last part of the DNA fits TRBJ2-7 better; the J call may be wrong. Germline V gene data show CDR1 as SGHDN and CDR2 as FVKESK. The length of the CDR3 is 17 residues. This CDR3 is CASSQEALRQGFNEQYF. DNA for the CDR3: TGTGCCAGCAGCCAAGAAGCCCTCCGACAGGGCTTCAACGAGCAGTACTTC.

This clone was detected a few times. The chain's CDR3 is CASSLGGTGANYGYTF. As DNA, the CDR3 is TGCGCCAGCAGCTTGGGCGGGACAGGGGCAAACTATGGCTACACCTTC. The chain is built from TRBV5-1 and TRBJ1-2; 10 bases agree with TRBD1. Germline lookup yields CDR1 SGHRS and CDR2 YFSETQ. There are 16 residues in the CDR3. J gave up 2 bases and V 0 bases, and 4 bases lay outside the gene matches. Full variable domain (outside the CDR3, taken from reference TRBV5-1 and TRBJ1-2): KAGVTQTPRYLIKTRGQQVTLSCSPISGHRSVSWYQQTPGQGLQFLFEYFSETQRNKGNFPGRFSGRQFSNSRSEMNVSTLELGDSALYLCASSLGGTGANYGYTFGSGTRLTVV.

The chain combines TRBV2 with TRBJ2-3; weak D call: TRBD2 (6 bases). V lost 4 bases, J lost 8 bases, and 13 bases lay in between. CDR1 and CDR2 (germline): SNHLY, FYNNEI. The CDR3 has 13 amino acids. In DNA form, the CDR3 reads TGTGCCAGCAGTGCCTCTCCCGGGGGTACGCAGTATTTT. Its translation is CASSASPGGTQYF. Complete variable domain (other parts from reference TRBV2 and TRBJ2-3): EPEVTQTPSHQVTQMGQEVILRCVPISNHLYFYWYRQILGQKVEFLVSFYNNEISEKSEIFDDQFSVERPDGSNFTLKIRSTKLEDSAMYFCASSASPGGTQYFGPGTRLTVL.

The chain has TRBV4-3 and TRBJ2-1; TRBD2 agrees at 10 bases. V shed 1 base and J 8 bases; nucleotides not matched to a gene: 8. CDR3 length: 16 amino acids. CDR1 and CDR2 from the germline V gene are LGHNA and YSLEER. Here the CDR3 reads CASSQAPSGSIYEQFF. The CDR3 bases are TGCGCCAGCAGCCAAGCCCCTAGCGGGAGTATATATGAGCAGTTCTTC.

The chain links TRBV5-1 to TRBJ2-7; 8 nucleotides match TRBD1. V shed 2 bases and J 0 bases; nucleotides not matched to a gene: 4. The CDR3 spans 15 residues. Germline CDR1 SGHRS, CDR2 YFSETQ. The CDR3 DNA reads TGCGCCAGCAGCTTTAACGGACAGGGCTCCTACGAGCAGTACTTC. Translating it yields CASSFNGQGSYEQYF.

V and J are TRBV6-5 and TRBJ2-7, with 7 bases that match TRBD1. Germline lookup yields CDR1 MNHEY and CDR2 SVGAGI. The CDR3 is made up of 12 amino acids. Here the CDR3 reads CVSGTEEYEQYF. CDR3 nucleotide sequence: TGTGTCTCCGGGACAGAGGAGTACGAGCAGTACTTC.

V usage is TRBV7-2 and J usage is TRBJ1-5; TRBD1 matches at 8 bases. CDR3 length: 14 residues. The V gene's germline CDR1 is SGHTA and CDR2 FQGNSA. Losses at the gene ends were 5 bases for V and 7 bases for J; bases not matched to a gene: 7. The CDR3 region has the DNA TGTGCCAGCAGCCCGGACAGGGCGGCCCAGCCCCAGCATTTT. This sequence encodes CASSPDRAAQPQHF.

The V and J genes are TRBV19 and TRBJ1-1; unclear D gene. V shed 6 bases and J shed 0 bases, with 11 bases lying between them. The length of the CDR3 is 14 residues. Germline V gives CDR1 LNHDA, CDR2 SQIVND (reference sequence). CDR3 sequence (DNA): TGTGCCAGTAGGGCGGAATTCATGAACACTGAAGCTTTCTTT. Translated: CASRAEFMNTEAFF.

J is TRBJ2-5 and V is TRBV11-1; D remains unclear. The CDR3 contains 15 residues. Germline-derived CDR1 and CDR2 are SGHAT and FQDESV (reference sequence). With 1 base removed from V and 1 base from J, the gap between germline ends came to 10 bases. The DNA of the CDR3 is TGTGCCAGCAGCTTAGACCTGGGCACCCAAGAGACCCAGTACTTC. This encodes CASSLDLGTQETQYF.

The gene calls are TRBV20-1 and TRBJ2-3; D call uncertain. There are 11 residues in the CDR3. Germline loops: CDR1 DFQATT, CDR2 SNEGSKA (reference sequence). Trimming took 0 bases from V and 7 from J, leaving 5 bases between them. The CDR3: CSARDQNTQYF. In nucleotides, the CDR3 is TGCAGTGCTAGAGATCAAAATACGCAGTATTTT.

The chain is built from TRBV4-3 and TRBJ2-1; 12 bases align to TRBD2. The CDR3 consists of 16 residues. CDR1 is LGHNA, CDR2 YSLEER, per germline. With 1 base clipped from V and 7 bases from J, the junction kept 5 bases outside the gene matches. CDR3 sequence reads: CASSQVRTSGKNEQFF. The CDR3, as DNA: TGCGCCAGCAGCCAAGTTAGGACTAGCGGGAAGAATGAGCAGTTCTTC.

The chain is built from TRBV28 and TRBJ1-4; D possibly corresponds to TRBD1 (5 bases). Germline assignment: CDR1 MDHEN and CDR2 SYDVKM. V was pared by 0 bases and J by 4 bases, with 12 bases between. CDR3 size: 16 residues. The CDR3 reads CASSLWDIRNNEKLFF. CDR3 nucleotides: TGTGCCAGCAGTTTATGGGACATTCGGAATAATGAAAAACTGTTTTTT. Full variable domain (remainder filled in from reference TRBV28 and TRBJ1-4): DVKVTQSSRYLVKRTGEKVFLECVQDMDHENMFWYRQDPGLGLRLIYFSYDVKMKEKGDIPEGYSVSREKKERFSLILESASTNQTSMYLCASSLWDIRNNEKLFFGSGTQLSVL.

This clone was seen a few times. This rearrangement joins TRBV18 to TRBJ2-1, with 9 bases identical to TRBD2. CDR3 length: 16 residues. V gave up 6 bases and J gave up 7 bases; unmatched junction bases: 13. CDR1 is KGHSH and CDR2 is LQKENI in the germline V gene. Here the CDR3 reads CASSLKRGRATNEQFF. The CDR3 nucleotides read TGTGCCAGCTCGCTAAAGCGCGGGAGGGCAACGAATGAGCAGTTCTTC. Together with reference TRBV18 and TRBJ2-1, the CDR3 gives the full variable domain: NAGVMQNPRHLVRRRGQEARLRCSPMKGHSHVYWYRQLPEEGLKFMVYLQKENIIDESGMPKERFSAEFPKEGPSILRIQQVVRGDSAAYFCASSLKRGRATNEQFFGPGTRLTVL.

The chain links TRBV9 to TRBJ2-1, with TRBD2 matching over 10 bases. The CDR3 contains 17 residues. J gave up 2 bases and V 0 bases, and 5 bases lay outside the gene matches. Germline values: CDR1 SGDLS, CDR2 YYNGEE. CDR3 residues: CASSVATSGRAYNEQFF. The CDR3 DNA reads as TGTGCCAGCAGCGTAGCTACCAGCGGGAGGGCCTACAATGAGCAGTTCTTC.